This T cell receptor (beta chain) was obtained from a study of cytomegalovirus exposure and HLA in healthy donors. This CDR3 region has 14 residues. Trimming removed 1 base from V and 4 bases from J, with 10 bases in between. CDR1 MGHDK and CDR2 SYGVNS come from the germline V gene. Primers included in the PCR were 60 Vbeta and 13 Jbeta primers. Measured with immunoSEQ multiplex PCR; TCRdb has only the in-frame clones, and not every one. The top ten hold roughly 1.9% of the sample, which has some 200,000 clones, 70% to 80% seen once. The source is a woman in her twenties or thirties in good health and CMV-seropositive. What was sequenced was PBMCs. The chain joins TRBV25-1 to TRBJ1-2; unclear D gene. The CDR3 region has the DNA TGTGCCAGCAGTGAATTTAGCGCGATCTATGGCTACACCTTC. The encoded protein is CASSEFSAIYGYTF.